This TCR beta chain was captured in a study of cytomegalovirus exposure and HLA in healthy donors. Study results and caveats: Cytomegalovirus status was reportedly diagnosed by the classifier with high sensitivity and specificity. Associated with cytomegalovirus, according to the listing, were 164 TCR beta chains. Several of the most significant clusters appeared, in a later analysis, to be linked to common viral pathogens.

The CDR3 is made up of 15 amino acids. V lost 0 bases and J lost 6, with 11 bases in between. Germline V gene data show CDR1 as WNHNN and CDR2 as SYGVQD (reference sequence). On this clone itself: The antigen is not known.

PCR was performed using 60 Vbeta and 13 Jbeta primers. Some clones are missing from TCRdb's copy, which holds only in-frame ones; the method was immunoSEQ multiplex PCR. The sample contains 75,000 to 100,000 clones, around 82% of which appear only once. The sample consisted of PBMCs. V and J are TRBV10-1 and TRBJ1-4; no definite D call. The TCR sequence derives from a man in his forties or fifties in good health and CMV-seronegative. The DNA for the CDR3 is TGCGCCAGCAGTGAGTCTGGCAGCCGGGATGAAAAACTGTTTTTT. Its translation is CASSESGSRDEKLFF.